The sequence of this TCR beta chain was determined in a study of cytomegalovirus exposure and HLA in healthy donors. The CDR3 contains 15 residues. Germline loops: CDR1 MNHNY, CDR2 SVGAGI (reference sequence). The trim removed 4 bases at V and 2 bases at J, leaving 5 bases unmatched. PCR employed 60 Vbeta and 13 Jbeta primers. The repertoire was sequenced with immunoSEQ multiplex PCR; TCRdb's copy has only in-frame clones and lacks some. This table holds about 210,000 clones, roughly 85% found once. Points from the study as a whole: For most TCR beta V segments, an earlier analysis put the productive rate at about 87% or about 30% of the time.

In the case of this clone: Its antigen is not identified.

The clonotype comes from a male donor in good health and CMV-seronegative. Sequencing was performed on PBMCs. The V gene is TRBV6-6, the J gene TRBJ1-5, with TRBD1 identical over 7 bases. The CDR3 DNA reads TGTGCCAGCAGTTTGAGGACAGGAGGCAATCAGCCCCAGCATTTT. Its protein is CASSLRTGGNQPQHF.